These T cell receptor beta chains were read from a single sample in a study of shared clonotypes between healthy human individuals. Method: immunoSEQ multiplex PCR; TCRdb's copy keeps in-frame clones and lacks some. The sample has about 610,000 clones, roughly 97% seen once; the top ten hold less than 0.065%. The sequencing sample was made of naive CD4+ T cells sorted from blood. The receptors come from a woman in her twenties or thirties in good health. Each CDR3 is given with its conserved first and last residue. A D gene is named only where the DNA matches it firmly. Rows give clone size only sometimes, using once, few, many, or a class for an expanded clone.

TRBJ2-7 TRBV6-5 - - CASSFGSFSYEQYF TGTGCCAGCAGCTTTGGGAGCTTCTCCTACGAGCAGTACTTC
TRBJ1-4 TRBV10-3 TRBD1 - CAISARQGGEKLFF TGTGCCATCAGTGCCCGACAGGGTGGGGAAAAACTGTTTTTT
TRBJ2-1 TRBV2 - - CASRGARSSGHNEQFF TGTGCCAGCAGAGGAGCCCGAAGTAGCGGACACAATGAGCAGTTCTTC
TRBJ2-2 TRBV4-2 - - CASSQERGRGTTGELFF TGTGCCAGCAGCCAAGAGCGGGGAAGGGGGACCACCGGGGAGCTGTTTTTT
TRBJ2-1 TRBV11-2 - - CASSRDISYNEQFF TGTGCCAGCAGCCGGGACATCTCCTACAATGAGCAGTTCTTC
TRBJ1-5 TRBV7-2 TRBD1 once CASSSRTGGQPQHF TGTGCCAGCAGCTCACGGACAGGCGGCCAGCCCCAGCATTTT
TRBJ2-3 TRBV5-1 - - CASSLFTGTDTQYF TGCGCCAGCAGCCTATTTACGGGCACAGATACGCAGTATTTT
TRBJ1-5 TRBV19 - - CATPGIGWSGSNQPQHF TGTGCCACTCCCGGGATTGGTTGGTCAGGGAGCAATCAGCCCCAGCATTTT
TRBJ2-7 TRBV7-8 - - CASSLAVAGTTGRGYEQYF TGTGCCAGCAGCTTAGCTGTAGCCGGGACTACAGGGAGGGGCTACGAGCAGTACTTC
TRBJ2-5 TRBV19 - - CASSISATYQETQYF TGTGCCAGTAGTATCTCAGCCACCTACCAAGAGACCCAGTACTTC
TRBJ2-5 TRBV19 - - CASPSGGGLQETQYF TGTGCCAGTCCAAGTGGAGGCGGACTCCAAGAGACCCAGTACTTC
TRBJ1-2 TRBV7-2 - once CASSLDFETGLVYGYTF TGTGCCAGCAGCTTAGATTTCGAGACAGGTCTTGTCTATGGCTACACCTTC
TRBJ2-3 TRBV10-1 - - CASSEADTRADTQYF TGCGCCAGCAGTGAGGCCGACACCAGAGCAGATACGCAGTATTTT
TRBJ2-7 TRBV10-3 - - CATKGSTRSSVYEQYF TGTGCCACCAAGGGGAGTACTAGGTCCTCGGTTTACGAGCAGTACTTC
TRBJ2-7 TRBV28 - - CASSPPGTVSYEQYF TGTGCCAGCAGCCCTCCCGGGACGGTCTCCTACGAGCAGTACTTC
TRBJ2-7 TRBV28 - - CASSFESYEQYF TGTGCCAGCAGTTTTGAGTCCTACGAGCAGTACTTC
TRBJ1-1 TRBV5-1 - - CASSLGSIDAEAFF TGCGCCAGCAGCTTGGGCTCAATTGACGCTGAAGCTTTCTTT
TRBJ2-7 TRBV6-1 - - CASSADRRSYEQYF TGTGCCAGCAGTGCGGACCGGCGGTCCTACGAGCAGTACTTC
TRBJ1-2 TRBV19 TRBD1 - CASSIGSARGLYGYTF TGTGCCAGTAGTATAGGATCGGCCAGGGGGCTCTATGGCTACACCTTC
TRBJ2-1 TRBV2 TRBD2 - CASSALLAGGQNEQFF TGTGCCAGCAGTGCTCTACTAGCGGGAGGTCAAAATGAGCAGTTCTTC
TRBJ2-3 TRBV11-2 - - CASSHGTGITDTQYF TGTGCCAGCAGCCATGGGACCGGAATTACGGATACGCAGTATTTT
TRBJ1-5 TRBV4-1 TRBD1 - CASSQAGGSQPQHF TGCGCCAGCAGCCAAGCAGGGGGTTCCCAGCCCCAGCATTTT
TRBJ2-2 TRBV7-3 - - CASSLNTGELFF TGTGCCAGCAGCCTGAACACCGGGGAGCTGTTTTTT
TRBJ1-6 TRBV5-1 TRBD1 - CASSLGTVAGSPLHF TGCGCCAGCAGCCTCGGGACAGTGGCCGGCTCACCCCTCCACTTT
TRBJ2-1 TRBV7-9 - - CASSLGSADYNEQFF TGTGCCAGCAGCTTAGGGTCGGCGGACTACAATGAGCAGTTCTTC
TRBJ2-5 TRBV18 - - CASSPSVVQETSRTQYF TGTGCCAGCTCACCCTCCGTAGTTCAGGAGACTTCCCGAACCCAGTACTTC
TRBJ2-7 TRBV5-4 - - CASSLPGAYEQYF TGTGCCAGCAGCTTGCCAGGGGCCTACGAGCAGTACTTC
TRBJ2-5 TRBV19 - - CATQPGRGETQYF TGTGCCACCCAACCCGGGCGTGGGGAGACCCAGTACTTC
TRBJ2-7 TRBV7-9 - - CASSLILVRYEQYF TGTGCCAGCAGCTTAATCTTAGTCCGCTACGAGCAGTACTTC
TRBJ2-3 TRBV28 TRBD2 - CASSLMPGLAGGSTDTQYF TGTGCCAGCAGTTTAATGCCGGGACTAGCGGGAGGGTCCACAGATACGCAGTATTTT
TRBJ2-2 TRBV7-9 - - CASSLAAGNTGELFF TGTGCCAGCAGCTTAGCGGCCGGGAACACCGGGGAGCTGTTTTTT
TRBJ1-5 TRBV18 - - CASSRGPGTNSNQPQHF TGTGCCAGCTCACGGGGTCCGGGGACAAATAGCAATCAGCCCCAGCATTTT
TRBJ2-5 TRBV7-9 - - CASSFQGGGETQYF TGTGCCAGCAGCTTTCAGGGGGGCGGAGAGACCCAGTACTTC
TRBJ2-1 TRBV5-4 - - CASSLARADEQFF TGTGCCAGCAGCTTGGCTAGGGCCGATGAGCAGTTCTTC
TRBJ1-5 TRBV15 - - CATSTHKENQPQHF TGTGCCACCAGCACTCATAAGGAGAATCAGCCCCAGCATTTT
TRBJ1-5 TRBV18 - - CASSPQGSNQPQHF TGTGCCAGCTCACCACAGGGGAGCAATCAGCCCCAGCATTTT
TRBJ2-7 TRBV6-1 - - CASRETAYNDEQYF TGTGCCAGCAGAGAAACCGCCTACAATGACGAGCAGTACTTC